This entry lists 9 T cell receptor beta chains sequenced from one sample in a study of blood T cells in healthy people across ages. Combining a sample-barcoded 5' primer with a J-beta primer mix, a second PCR ran for 7 to 11 cycles. TCRdb redid the calling of the 5' RACE reads with MiXCR, one entry per CDR3 protein. The table shows 1.5 million to 2 million distinct CDR3 sequences, with about 50% occurring only once. The specimen was blood. These TCRs come from a woman in her 40s in good health.

V and J are TRBV11-2 and TRBJ2-5, with D uncertain. The germline V and J ends were trimmed by 5 bases and 0 bases, with 13 bases remaining between them. The CDR3 consists of 15 residues. From germline, CDR1 is SGHAT and CDR2 FQNNGV. The chain's CDR3 is CASSPGQLNQETQYF. CDR3 DNA: TGTGCCAGCAGCCCCGGTCAGCTAAACCAAGAGACCCAGTACTTC.

Points on this clonotype: The junction departs from germline at one end; a sequencing error may be responsible. V gene TRBV20-1 combines with J gene TRBJ2-7, with 9 bases matching TRBD2. Germline-derived CDR1 and CDR2 are DFQATT and SNEGSKA (reference sequence). This CDR3 region has 15 residues. The CDR3, as DNA: TGCAGTGCTAGAGAAAAGCGGGGGGCCCCCTACGAGCGGTACTTC. Protein product: CSAREKRGAPYERYF.

The genes are TRBV27 and TRBJ1-1; D is ambiguous. CDR3 length: 13 amino acids. The V end was cut by 2 bases, the J end by 4 bases, with 8 bases between. Germline loops: CDR1 MNHEY, CDR2 SMNVEV (reference sequence). The CDR3: CASSLRSSTEAFF. CDR3 DNA sequence: TGTGCCAGCAGTTTACGGTCCTCCACTGAAGCTTTCTTT.

V gene TRBV20-1 combines with J gene TRBJ2-1, with D uncertain. This CDR3 contains 14 residues. The germline gives CDR1 DFQATT, CDR2 SNEGSKA (reference sequence). The ends were cut back, 3 bases at V and 1 base at J, with 10 bases in the middle. CDR3 sequence: CSASPSSSYNEQFF. The DNA of the CDR3 is TGCAGTGCTAGCCCTAGTAGTTCCTACAATGAGCAGTTCTTC.

This chain connects TRBV12-3 or TRBV12-4 to TRBJ2-3; a possible D gene is TRBD1 (6 bases). The length of the CDR3 is 17 residues. The V end was cut by 2 bases, the J end by 0 bases, with 15 bases between. The CDR3 region has the DNA TGTGCCAGCAGTTTATTCGGGCCGGGACATAGCACAGATACGCAGTATTTT. Protein sequence: CASSLFGPGHSTDTQYF.

The rearrangement links TRBV27 to TRBJ2-1; 9 bases fit TRBD2. The CDR3 length is 15 residues. The germline V gene has CDR1 MNHEY and CDR2 SMNVEV (reference sequence). V trimming: 2 bases; J trimming: 6 bases; junction bases outside the gene matches: 5. The CDR3 region is CASSLAGGSSNEQFF. CDR3 in DNA: TGTGCCAGCAGTTTAGCGGGGGGGTCGAGCAATGAGCAGTTCTTC.

The rearrangement joins TRBV5-1 to TRBJ2-5; the D call may be TRBD1 or TRBD2 (5 bases each). This CDR3 has 15 residues. Germline V CDR1 and CDR2: SGHRS, YFSETQ. The germline V and J ends were trimmed by 2 bases and 5 bases, with 16 bases remaining between them. The CDR3 sequence is CASSFATLGEETQYF. The CDR3 nucleotides are TGCGCCAGCAGCTTCGCCACGTTGGGGGAGGAGACCCAGTACTTC.

This chain connects TRBV2 to TRBJ1-5; D is unresolved. The germline V gene has CDR1 SNHLY and CDR2 FYNNEI. The V gene lost 5 bases and the J gene lost 3 bases, with 11 bases spanning the gap. CDR3 length: 14 residues. The CDR3: CASSSFNINQPQHF. The CDR3 nucleotides are TGTGCCAGCAGTAGTTTCAATATCAATCAGCCCCAGCATTTT.

DNA of the CDR3: TGTGCCAGCAGATGGAGCGGGGGCCAAGAGACCCAGTACTTC. Its protein product is CASRWSGGQETQYF. The chain recombines TRBV27 with TRBJ2-7; 8 bases match TRBD2. The J call may be mistaken, given a closer DNA end match to TRBJ2-5. CDR1 and CDR2 from the germline V gene are MNHEY and SMNVEV (reference sequence). The CDR3 has 14 amino acids.